Following are 27 T cell receptor beta chains from one sample sequenced in a study of T-cell reconstitution after alpha-beta-depleted transplantation in children (dated by TCRdb to the mid-2010s). The protocol used for the library was PCR. The sample was run on an Illumina HiSeq 2500. To normalize quantification of the TCRbeta repertoire, the TCR libraries were built with molecular barcoding that relied on unique molecular identifiers. The raw public reads went through TCRdb reprocessing: fastp at Q25, MiXCR clone calling, in-frame beta chains kept. CDR3 protein duplicates are merged, each entry listing the most common genes and DNA. The sample has about 1,000,000 distinct CDR3 sequences on record, about 29% of them singletons. Roughly 30% of the sample comes from the top ten. Read against the paper, the sample's treatment or condition label means: allogeneic hematopoietic cell transplantation with graft depleted of TCRalphabeta T cells and CD19 B cells.

Sequenced here: PBMCs, mostly from graft donor cells, sampled 360 days after TCRalphabeta/CD19-depleted stem cell transplant. The receptors originated from a boy in the first two years of life who had a stem cell transplant for SCID, so the T cells may come from the graft donor.

In its sample, this clonotype was seen a few times. V usage is TRBV18 and J usage is TRBJ1-4; D gene uncertain. The CDR3 runs to 16 residues. The germline V gene encodes CDR1 KGHSH and CDR2 LQKENI. Deletions cut 4 bases from V and 0 bases from J, with 12 bases between. CDR3 DNA sequence: TGTGCCAGCTCACTAATCTCACTTGCAACTAATGAAAAACTGTTTTTT. Translated: CASSLISLATNEKLFF.

This clonotype was seen repeatedly, ten times or more. The chain uses TRBV20-1 and TRBJ2-7, with D possibly being TRBD1 (6 bases). Trimming cost V 3 bases and J 4 bases, with 10 bases left between them. This CDR3 has 12 residues. From germline, CDR1 is DFQATT and CDR2 SNEGSKA (reference sequence). The CDR3 protein is CSASNREYEQYF. Written as DNA, the CDR3 is TGCAGTGCTAGTAACAGGGAGTACGAGCAGTACTTC.

This chain connects TRBV7-2 to TRBJ2-1, with 8 bases matching TRBD2. Germline CDR1 reads SGHTA; CDR2 reads FQGNSA. This CDR3 has 15 amino acids. After removal of 1 base from V and 7 bases from J, the junction contained 6 bases not matched to a gene. The DNA of the CDR3 is TGTGCCAGCAGCTTAGAACGGGGGGGCCGGAATGAGCAGTTCTTC. It yields the protein CASSLERGGRNEQFF.

In nucleotides, the CDR3 is TGCGCCAGCAGCTTGAAGCGGGGGGGCTCAGAGACCCAGTACTTC. Its translation: CASSLKRGGSETQYF. This chain uses TRBV5-1 with TRBJ2-5; 10 bases are shared with TRBD2. Germline values: CDR1 SGHRS, CDR2 YFSETQ. Losses at the gene ends were 1 base for V and 4 bases for J; bases not matched to a gene: 4. This CDR3 is built from 15 residues.

This rearrangement joins TRBV20-1 to TRBJ2-7, with D perhaps given as TRBD1 or TRBD2 (5 bases each). The length of the CDR3 is 11 residues. Germline CDR1 DFQATT, CDR2 SNEGSKA (reference sequence). The V and J ends lost 3 bases and 9 bases respectively, with 12 bases between them. The chain's CDR3 is CSARSGDRQYF. The DNA for the CDR3 is TGCAGTGCTAGGAGTGGGGACCGGCAGTACTTC.

The chain recombines TRBV29-1 with TRBJ2-5; TRBD1 aligns across 7 bases. The germline V gene encodes CDR1 SQVTM and CDR2 ANQGSEA. Trimming at V came to 4 bases and at J to 4 bases, leaving 6 bases not matched to a gene. The CDR3 loop spans 13 amino acids. The CDR3 DNA follows: TGCAGCGTTGTTGAGGGGGCGCGAGAGACCCAGTACTTC. This sequence encodes CSVVEGARETQYF.

This clonotype has at least ten counts. The chain carries TRBV10-2 and TRBJ2-1; 10 bases line up with TRBD2. CDR1 and CDR2 (germline): WSHSY, SAAADI. The J segment lost 10 bases and the V segment lost 10 bases, leaving 16 bases of the junction unmatched. The CDR3 is 15 residues long. The CDR3 region is CATQGQAGGPNEQFF. The CDR3 region has the DNA TGCGCCACCCAAGGTCAAGCGGGGGGGCCGAACGAGCAGTTCTTC.

The J gene is TRBJ2-1, the V gene TRBV2; D uncertain. V was shortened by 3 bases and J by 7 bases, with 7 bases between the two germline ends. The germline V gene encodes CDR1 SNHLY and CDR2 FYNNEI. CDR3 length equals 12 residues. CDR3 sequence reads: CASSDNWNEQFF. The CDR3 coding sequence is TGTGCCAGCAGTGATAACTGGAATGAGCAGTTCTTC.

V is TRBV19 and J is TRBJ1-1, with 7 bases aligning to TRBD1. The CDR3 has 11 amino acids. V lost 5 bases and J lost 10; bases outside the gene matches: 4. Germline loops: CDR1 LNHDA, CDR2 SQIVND (reference sequence). In nucleotides, the CDR3 is TGTGCCAGTAGTGGTCGGACAGGAGCTTTCTTT. This translates into CASSGRTGAFF.

This clonotype appeared a single time. The genes are TRBV2 and TRBJ2-7; D gene uncertain. V gave up 8 bases and J gave up 1 base, with 12 bases separating them. The germline V gene encodes CDR1 SNHLY and CDR2 FYNNEI. The CDR3 is made up of 13 amino acids. The CDR3 coding sequence is TGTGCCAGCGGGCTTACCGAATCCTACGAGCAGTACTTC. It specifies CASGLTESYEQYF.

This clonotype occurred a few times. The CDR3 DNA is TGCGCCAGCAGCCAAGGTCCGGCCCTGAACACTGAAGCTTTCTTT. It translates to CASSQGPALNTEAFF. This chain links TRBV4-1 with TRBJ1-1; D is unclear. There are 15 residues in the CDR3. Germline V gene lookup returns CDR1 MGHRA and CDR2 YSYEKL. Deletions cut 1 base from V and 0 bases from J, with 9 bases between.

In this sample, this clonotype turned up a few times. V usage is TRBV5-1 and J usage is TRBJ1-1; no reliable D call. V lost 0 bases to trimming and J lost 0 bases, with 9 bases between them. Looked up from germline, CDR1 is SGHRS and CDR2 is YFSETQ. The length of the CDR3 is 15 residues. CDR3 in amino acids: CASSLEWRLNTEAFF. DNA for the CDR3: TGCGCCAGCAGCTTGGAGTGGCGGTTGAACACTGAAGCTTTCTTT.

The chain is built from TRBV12-3 or TRBV12-4 and TRBJ1-2; D is unresolved. CDR3 size: 16 residues. V lost 6 bases to trimming and J lost 4 bases, with 21 bases between them. CDR3 sequence (DNA): TGTGCCAGCAGGGGAGGCCGATTCTCAGGTCCCTATGGCTACACCTTC. Encoded protein: CASRGGRFSGPYGYTF.

This clonotype turned up a few times. The chain recombines TRBV5-6 with TRBJ2-1; D possibly corresponds to TRBD2 (5 bases). The CDR3 extends over 17 amino acids. Trimming pared 0 bases from V and 0 bases from J, leaving 13 bases between. Germline CDR1 reads SGHDT; CDR2 reads YYEEEE. The CDR3 spells CASSLGMRVYSYNEQFF. Here the CDR3 DNA reads TGTGCCAGCAGCTTGGGCATGAGGGTTTACTCCTACAATGAGCAGTTCTTC.

The chain uses TRBV5-1 and TRBJ2-3, with no clear D. Deletions cut 4 bases from V and 0 bases from J, with 12 bases between. Germline-derived CDR1 and CDR2 are SGHRS and YFSETQ. The CDR3 totals 15 residues. CDR3 in amino acids: CASSGPIISTDTQYF. For the CDR3, the DNA is TGCGCCAGCAGCGGGCCGATAATAAGCACAGATACGCAGTATTTT.

This clonotype was counted a few times. The rearrangement uses TRBV10-3 and TRBJ2-7; D gene uncertain. V dropped 4 bases and J dropped 1 base, with 5 bases sitting between them. Germline V CDR1 and CDR2: ENHRY, SYGVKD. This CDR3 spans 12 amino acids. Here the CDR3 DNA reads TGTGCCATCAGTGCCGTATCCTACGAGCAGTACTTC. It codes for CAISAVSYEQYF.

The rearrangement joins TRBV29-1 to TRBJ2-1; D perhaps matches TRBD2 (7 bases). Trimming pared 4 bases from V and 0 bases from J, leaving 16 bases between. Germline loops: CDR1 SQVTM, CDR2 ANQGSEA. This CDR3 has 16 amino acids. CDR3 DNA: TGCAGCGTTGGAGGCGGGGGCTTGAGCTCCTACAATGAGCAGTTCTTC. Encoded protein: CSVGGGGLSSYNEQFF.

This clonotype has at least ten counts. This chain links TRBV12-3 or TRBV12-4 with TRBJ2-5; no firm D call. V dropped 3 bases and J dropped 7 bases, with 12 bases sitting between them. This CDR3 is built from 13 residues. CDR3 loop: CASSFVFGATQYF. Written as DNA, the CDR3 is TGTGCCAGCAGTTTCGTCTTCGGCGCGACCCAGTACTTC.

The rearrangement uses TRBV5-6 and TRBJ2-7, with D unclear. In germline, CDR1 is SGHDT, CDR2 YYEEEE. The length of the CDR3 is 12 residues. Trimming left V 4 bases short and J 2 bases short, with 7 bases between. DNA for the CDR3: TGTGCCAGCAGCATAACCACCTACGAGCAGTACTTC. This translates into CASSITTYEQYF.

This chain uses TRBV23-1 with TRBJ1-2; 8 bases line up with TRBD1. TRBV23-1 is labeled an ORF, and its function is uncertain. The CDR3 runs to 15 residues. V was pared by 7 bases and J by 6 bases, with 13 bases of the junction left unmatched. CDR3 coding DNA: TGCGCCAGCACTCTGACAGGGGACCGAGGGAATGGCTACACCTTC. Protein sequence: CASTLTGDRGNGYTF.

This clonotype turned up a few times. The genes are TRBV12-3 or TRBV12-4 and TRBJ2-1, with no clear D. The CDR3 is 11 residues long. Deletions cut 8 bases from V and 5 bases from J, with 7 bases between. DNA for the CDR3: TGTGCCAGCGCCTTCAACAATGAGCAGTTCTTC. It is translated as CASAFNNEQFF.

This chain uses TRBV11-2 with TRBJ2-4, with D possibly called TRBD1 or TRBD2 (5 bases each). V was cut by 4 bases and J by 16 bases, with 23 bases left in between. CDR3 length: 14 amino acids. From germline, CDR1 is SGHAT and CDR2 FQNNGV. CDR3 amino acids: CASSSGPLPLLGYF. The CDR3, as DNA: TGTGCCAGCAGCTCGGGACCCTTACCGCTTCTTGGATACTTC.

The chain links TRBV9 to TRBJ2-2; 8 bases match TRBD2. The ends lost 0 bases at V and 7 bases at J; junction bases unmatched: 11. Looked up from germline, CDR1 is SGDLS and CDR2 is YYNGEE. The CDR3 sequence is 17 residues long. In DNA, the CDR3 is TGTGCCAGCAGCGTAGGAGCGCTAGCGGGCCTAGTCGGGGAGCTGTTTTTT. Translating it yields CASSVGALAGLVGELFF. Full variable domain (remainder filled in from reference TRBV9 and TRBJ2-2): DSGVTQTPKHLITATGQRVTLRCSPRSGDLSVYWYQQSLDQGLQFLIQYYNGEERAKGNILERFSAQQFPDLHSELNLSSLELGDSALYFCASSVGALAGLVGELFFGEGSRLTVL.

This chain uses TRBV5-1 with TRBJ1-4; 7 bases map to TRBD1. Germline lookup yields CDR1 SGHRS and CDR2 YFSETQ. V lost 3 bases, J lost 7 bases, and 9 bases stayed unmatched. The CDR3 sequence is 15 residues long. CDR3 residues: CASSSTGADGEKLFF. Here the CDR3 DNA reads TGCGCCAGCAGCTCCACAGGGGCAGATGGTGAAAAACTGTTTTTT.

The J gene is TRBJ1-1, the V gene TRBV6-2 or TRBV6-3; D ambiguous. The V gene lost 0 bases and the J gene lost 0 bases, with 14 bases spanning the gap. The CDR3 runs 17 residues. CDR1 is MNHEY, CDR2 SVGEGT, per germline. CDR3 sequence reads: CASSYSPGYEMNTEAFF. As DNA, the CDR3 is TGTGCCAGCAGTTACTCTCCGGGGTATGAGATGAACACTGAAGCTTTCTTT.

This chain joins TRBV4-2 and TRBJ2-7, with D unclear. Germline assignment: CDR1 LGHNA and CDR2 YNFKEQ. The CDR3 runs 15 residues. V was shortened by 3 bases and J by 1 base, with 13 bases between the two germline ends. The DNA for the CDR3 is TGTGCCAGCAGCCAGGTCCCACTGGCTTCCTACGAGCAGTACTTC. Translating gives CASSQVPLASYEQYF.

The chain has TRBV7-3 and TRBJ2-2, with unresolved D. The germline V and J ends were trimmed by 1 base and 3 bases, with 12 bases remaining between them. CDR3 length: 16 amino acids. Germline CDR1 is SGHTA and CDR2 is FQGTGA. The CDR3 protein is CASSLIPGPHTGELFF. The CDR3 DNA follows: TGTGCCAGCAGCTTAATCCCCGGACCGCACACCGGGGAGCTGTTTTTT.